This T cell receptor beta chain was captured by sequencing in a study of immune characteristics of hereditary and idiopathic chronic pancreatitis. Concerning the study at large: The study examined local immune cells and TCRbeta repertoires in the pancreas in hereditary and idiopathic chronic pancreatitis, using control pancreases from organ donors for comparison. TCRbeta sequencing included 5 control pancreases, about 7 pancreases with hereditary chronic pancreatitis and about 6 pancreases with idiopathic chronic pancreatitis. The gDNA-based approach was chosen because it involved minimal in vitro experimental manipulation of pancreas-infiltrating T cells. Study-wide findings and limitations: Both chronic pancreatitis groups showed significantly increased TCRbeta repertoire diversity and reduced clonality versus controls. Because patient tissue could only be obtained at the time of TPIAT, differences in disease duration may have influenced the immune findings. Differences in Vbeta-Jbeta gene family usage, including TRBV10, TRBV19, TRBV23 and TRBV5, were found between hereditary and idiopathic chronic pancreatitis. Chronic pancreatitis caused by alcohol use was not included in the study. Numbers of productive TCR rearrangements correlated positively with disease severity scores among some 12 chronic pancreatitis patients.

Chronic pancreatitis pancreas tissue came from patients undergoing total pancreatectomy with islet autotransplantation (TPIAT). No known history of diabetes was present in the included chronic pancreatitis patients. For TCRbeta sequencing, genomic DNA was extracted directly from bulk pancreas tissue, without T cell sorting. No particular cause of disease was identified in the patients with idiopathic chronic pancreatitis. Pancreas tissues were collected consecutively from patients and organ donors at two US centers. The method was the immunoSEQ multiplex PCR assay. The TCRbeta CDR3 region and adjacent sequences were amplified and sequenced from pancreatic genomic DNA. Processing in the source paper ran as follows. Repertoire diversity was measured as a mean normalized Shannon-Wiener index, alongside productive clonality and productive rearrangement counts. Control and chronic pancreatitis repertoire metrics were compared by means of the nonparametric Mann-Whitney U test. A clonotype counted as shared when its CDR3beta sequence had identical amino acid composition and length across subjects. This is the immuneACCESS table as TCRdb keeps it, with only in-frame sequences that have V and J called. A part of the clones is gone; compared with another copy, unresolved V genes explain less than half, and the rest is unexplained. The D gene and trimming were derived from the DNA, and the V and J assignments and clone size from that table. The sample table lists almost 9,500 clones, about four fifths of them with a count of one. Together, the top ten hold 12% to 15% of the sample.

Of note for this clone: This clone's antigen is unknown. Per-base qualities were not stored, and no clone one base away is much larger.

The CDR3 runs 16 residues from the cysteine to the phenylalanine. The entry retains the CDR3 DNA only, 48 bases that are in frame from base 1. V drops 0 bases and J drops 7 bases, leaving 13 bases in between. The CDR1 and CDR2 encoded by the germline V gene (reference sequence) are LGHDT and YNNKEL. The origin of this receptor is a human donor with chronic pancreatitis. The source material was pancreas tissue with idiopathic chronic pancreatitis. Explained via the paper, the cell subset or site label denotes: chronic pancreatitis without an identified cause. The rearranged segments are TRBV3-1 (or the pseudogene TRBV3-2) and TRBJ1-6; a tentative D match to TRBD1 spans 6 bases. The CDR3 in this case is CASSQEDGGLNSPLHF. The DNA sequence is as follows: TGTGCCAGCAGCCAAGAAGACGGGGGCTTAAATTCACCCCTCCACTTT.